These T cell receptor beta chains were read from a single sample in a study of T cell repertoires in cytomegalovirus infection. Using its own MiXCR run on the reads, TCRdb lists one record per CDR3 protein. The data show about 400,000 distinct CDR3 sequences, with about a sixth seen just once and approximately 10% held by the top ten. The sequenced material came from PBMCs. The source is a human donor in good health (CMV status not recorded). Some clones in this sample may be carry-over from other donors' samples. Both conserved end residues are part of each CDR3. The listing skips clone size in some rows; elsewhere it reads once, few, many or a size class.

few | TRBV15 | CATNAGDGWDQPQHF
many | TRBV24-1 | CATSDARGAFPGTQYF
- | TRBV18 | CASSPPGMETQYF
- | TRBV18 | CASSPRGGIYNEQFF
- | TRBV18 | CASSSQQGNSNQPQHF
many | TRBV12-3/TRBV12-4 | CASSSDSVEKLFF
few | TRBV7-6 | CASSSNRLQAFF
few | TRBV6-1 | CASSDTGTGNSYEQYF
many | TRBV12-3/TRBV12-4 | CASSLRNEQYF
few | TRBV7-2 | CASSLRRAGGGEDTQYF